The 30 T cell receptor beta chains below all came from one sample that was sequenced in a study of T cell responses to AZD1222 COVID-19 vaccine (dated by TCRdb to the early 2020s). The method was the immunoSEQ multiplex PCR assay. Drawn from immuneACCESS, this table holds only the in-frame rearrangements with V and J called that TCRdb kept. Clones are partly lost; checked studies trace under half to an unresolved V gene and leave the rest unexplained. Within this sample are roughly 120,000 clones, with around 88% of them counted one time only. In total, the top ten clones hold approximately 5% of the sample. Reading the label with the study, this specimen's time point is: baseline before first vaccination. The sequencing here drew on peripheral blood, taken on day 0 of AZD1222 vaccination. All receptors come from an adult in good health.

This chain connects TRBV9 to TRBJ1-6; 8 bases are a match to TRBD1. V lost 4 bases to trimming and J lost 6 bases; unmatched junction nucleotides: 6. Germline CDR1 is SGDLS and CDR2 is YYNGEE. The CDR3 totals 15 residues. The CDR3 sequence: CASSRATGGNSPLHF. The DNA of the CDR3 is TGTGCCAGCAGCCGAGCCACAGGGGGTAATTCACCCCTCCACTTT.

This clone appeared a single time. V and J are TRBV14 and TRBJ1-2, with D unresolved. CDR3 size: 14 residues. The V gene lost 1 base and the J gene lost 2 bases, with 8 bases spanning the gap. Germline CDR1 reads SGHDN; CDR2 reads FVKESK. CDR3 in DNA: TGTGCCAGCAGCCAAGTTGGGCAGAACTATGGCTACACCTTC. Its translation is CASSQVGQNYGYTF.

This chain links TRBV19 with TRBJ1-3; D is possibly TRBD1 (5 bases). The V end was cut by 6 bases, the J end by 0 bases, with 9 bases between. The CDR3 runs to 14 residues. Per germline, CDR1 LNHDA and CDR2 SQIVND (reference sequence). The CDR3 reads CASRNRGSGNTIYF. CDR3 in DNA: TGTGCCAGTAGAAATAGGGGCTCTGGAAACACCATATATTTT.

The rearrangement joins TRBV9 to TRBJ2-3, with 14 nucleotides matching TRBD2. Germline CDR1 and CDR2: SGDLS and YYNGEE. This CDR3 comprises 17 residues. Trimming removed 4 bases from V and 1 base from J; junction bases left unmatched: 5. As DNA, the CDR3 is TGTGCCAGCAGCCAAAAGGGACTAGCGGGGGGCACAGATACGCAGTATTTT. It specifies CASSQKGLAGGTDTQYF.

The genes are TRBV10-3 and TRBJ1-2, with TRBD1 matching over 9 bases. Per the germline V gene, CDR1 is ENHRY and CDR2 is SYGVKD. The CDR3 spans 13 residues. V lost 6 bases, J lost 6 bases, and 5 bases stayed unmatched. In DNA form, the CDR3 reads TGTGCCATCAGAACGGACAGGGGTGATGGCTACACCTTC. It specifies CAIRTDRGDGYTF.

This chain uses TRBV12-5 with TRBJ1-2; a weak D match, TRBD1 (5 bases). V was cut by 6 bases and J by 4 bases, with 15 bases left in between. The CDR3 runs to 14 residues. Germline V gene data show CDR1 as LGHNT and CDR2 as FRNRAP. CDR3 nucleotide sequence: TGTGCTAGTGGCCAGGGTCTTGGATTCTATGGCTACACCTTC. It yields the protein CASGQGLGFYGYTF.

The chain has TRBV6-2 or TRBV6-3 and TRBJ1-1; a possible D gene is TRBD1 (6 bases). The CDR3 runs 18 residues. The V and J ends lost 4 bases and 0 bases respectively, with 21 bases between them. Germline assignment: CDR1 MNHEY and CDR2 SVGEGT. Here the CDR3 DNA reads TGTGCCAGCAGTTCGATCGGAGGGCTCAGGGGTGTGAACACTGAAGCTTTCTTT. It translates to CASSSIGGLRGVNTEAFF.

The chain carries TRBV7-8 and TRBJ1-1, with a weak D call TRBD1 (6 bases). Germline V lookup: CDR1 SGHVS, CDR2 FQNEAQ. V dropped 7 bases and J dropped 6 bases, with 15 bases sitting between them. This CDR3 contains 13 residues. The DNA for the CDR3 is TGTGCCAGCACCAACGGGGGCAGTCCTGAAGCTTTCTTT. It yields the protein CASTNGGSPEAFF.

This clone was detected only once. V and J are TRBV28 and TRBJ1-2, with TRBD1 matching over 11 bases. Trimming removed 6 bases from V and 8 bases from J; junction bases left unmatched: 2. Germline values: CDR1 MDHEN, CDR2 SYDVKM. The CDR3 spans 12 residues. The CDR3 here is CASRGQGVGYTF. The CDR3 nucleotides read TGTGCCAGCAGGGGACAGGGGGTAGGCTACACCTTC.

The J gene is TRBJ1-1, the V gene TRBV27, with 12 nucleotides matching TRBD1. V was pared by 3 bases and J by 6 bases, with 2 bases of the junction left unmatched. CDR1 is MNHEY, CDR2 SMNVEV, per germline (reference sequence). The CDR3 consists of 14 residues. The CDR3 spells CASSLGQGAAEAFF. The CDR3 nucleotides read TGTGCCAGCAGTTTGGGACAGGGGGCCGCTGAAGCTTTCTTT.

This chain uses TRBV11-3 with TRBJ1-1; D not resolved. V was shortened by 0 bases and J by 3 bases, with 5 bases between the two germline ends. Germline V lookup: CDR1 SGHNT, CDR2 YENEEA. The CDR3 is made up of 13 amino acids. The CDR3 DNA sequence: TGTGCCAGCAGCTTAGATAGAGACACTGAAGCTTTCTTT. This gives the protein CASSLDRDTEAFF.

The rearrangement uses TRBV6-2 or TRBV6-3 and TRBJ1-2; 11 nucleotides agree with TRBD1. After removal of 5 bases from V and 4 bases from J, the junction contained 12 bases not matched to a gene. Germline CDR1 and CDR2: MNHEY and SVGEGT. The CDR3 has 17 residues. CDR3 amino acids: CASSKLRTGGLSYGYTF. The CDR3 nucleotides read TGTGCCAGCAGTAAACTCCGGACAGGGGGCCTCTCCTATGGCTACACCTTC.

This chain links TRBV5-6 with TRBJ2-1; D unresolved. Deletions cut 4 bases from V and 1 base from J, with 12 bases between. This CDR3 is 15 amino acids long. The V gene's germline CDR1 is SGHDT and CDR2 YYEEEE. The CDR3 DNA reads as TGTGCCAGCAGCGACGGAGTCCCATCCTACAATGAGCAGTTCTTC. Protein product: CASSDGVPSYNEQFF.

The chain uses TRBV13 and TRBJ1-2, with 8 bases matching TRBD1. The germline V gene encodes CDR1 PRHDT and CDR2 FYEKMQ (reference sequence). Trimming at V came to 5 bases and at J to 6 bases, leaving 14 bases not matched to a gene. The CDR3 runs to 16 residues. DNA for the CDR3: TGTGCCAGCAGCCAACGTGGACAGGGAGGTTGGGATGGCTACACCTTC. The encoded protein is CASSQRGQGGWDGYTF. The complete variable domain, with remaining parts taken from reference TRBV13 and TRBJ1-2, reads AAGVIQSPRHLIKEKRETATLKCYPIPRHDTVYWYQQGPGQDPQFLISFYEKMQSDKGSIPDRFSAQQFSDYHSELNMSSLELGDSALYFCASSQRGQGGWDGYTFGSGTRLTVV.

V is TRBV5-4 and J is TRBJ2-3; 11 positions agree with TRBD2. The CDR3 extends over 16 amino acids. Germline lookup yields CDR1 SGHNT and CDR2 YYREEE (reference sequence). The V gene end was trimmed by 5 bases and the J gene end by 4 bases; junction bases not matched to a gene: 9. The CDR3, as DNA: TGTGCCAGCAGTGCGATTAGCGGGGGGGCGGCAGATACGCAGTATTTT. Its translation is CASSAISGGAADTQYF.

V is TRBV2 and J is TRBJ1-2; D remains ambiguous. Trimming removed 10 bases at V and 6 bases at J, with 18 bases between. The CDR3 length is 13 residues. Germline assignment: CDR1 SNHLY and CDR2 FYNNEI. The CDR3 sequence is CAILGAFSDGYTF. For the CDR3, the DNA is TGTGCCATCCTGGGCGCTTTCTCCGATGGCTACACCTTC. The full variable domain, rest sourced from reference TRBV2 and TRBJ1-2, is EPEVTQTPSHQVTQMGQEVILRCVPISNHLYFYWYRQILGQKVEFLVSFYNNEISEKSEIFDDQFSVERPDGSNFTLKIRSTKLEDSAMYFCAILGAFSDGYTFGSGTRLTVV.

With respect to this clone: One end of the junction varies from germline; a read error may be responsible. The CDR3 here is CASTLDGYGYTF. CDR3 DNA sequence: TGTGCCAGCACCTTGGACGGCTATGGCTACACCTTC. The J gene is TRBJ1-2, the V gene TRBV5-6; D remains ambiguous. This CDR3 has 12 amino acids. CDR1 is SGHDT and CDR2 is YYEEEE in the germline V gene.

This chain uses TRBV9 with TRBJ2-2; 8 bases align to TRBD1. Germline V lookup: CDR1 SGDLS, CDR2 YYNGEE. V shed 1 base, J shed 1 base, and the junction held 6 bases outside the gene matches. The CDR3 runs 17 residues. CDR3 DNA sequence: TGTGCCAGCAGCGTACTGGCAGGGGGCGGGAACACCGGGGAGCTGTTTTTT. Amino acid sequence: CASSVLAGGGNTGELFF.

This clone showed up just once. This CDR3 is CASSLISRGQYF. Written as DNA, the CDR3 is TGTGCCAGCAGTTTAATATCTCGAGGGCAGTACTTC. This chain links TRBV27 with TRBJ2-7; D gene uncertain. The germline CDR1 and CDR2 sequences are MNHEY and SMNVEV (reference sequence). Trimming removed 2 bases from V and 9 bases from J, with 11 bases in between. This CDR3 has 12 residues.

The chain uses TRBV4-2 and TRBJ1-2; the match to TRBD1 covers 7 bases. The CDR3 length is 16 residues. Trimming removed 1 base from V and 2 bases from J; junction bases left unmatched: 7. Germline-derived CDR1 and CDR2 are LGHNA and YNFKEQ. Written as DNA, the CDR3 is TGTGCCAGCAGCCAAGGGCCGATGGGACAGAACTATGGCTACACCTTC. It codes for CASSQGPMGQNYGYTF.

This chain joins TRBV2 and TRBJ1-4; 7 nucleotides match TRBD1. This CDR3 is 16 amino acids long. Germline V gene lookup returns CDR1 SNHLY and CDR2 FYNNEI. The junction had 14 bases not matched to a gene; V was cut back by 2 bases and J by 11 bases. CDR3 sequence (DNA): TGTGCCAGCAGTGAAAGTGGGGGACAGCGGCGGGGGAAACTGTTTTTT. Protein sequence: CASSESGGQRRGKLFF.

This clone was seen just once. The gene calls are TRBV18 and TRBJ2-7, with unresolved D. The CDR3 has 12 residues. V shed 2 bases and J shed 3 bases, with 5 bases lying between them. Per the germline V gene, CDR1 is KGHSH and CDR2 is LQKENI. The CDR3 spells CASSPEYYEQYF. The CDR3 nucleotides read TGTGCCAGCTCACCAGAGTACTACGAGCAGTACTTC.

The chain couples TRBV12-3 or TRBV12-4 to TRBJ2-5, with no clear D. The CDR3 totals 13 residues. Trimming took off 6 bases at V and 3 bases at J, with 11 bases between the two ends. In nucleotides, the CDR3 is TGTGCCAGCAGCAGACTGGTCAAAGAGACCCAGTACTTC. The encoded protein is CASSRLVKETQYF.

The rearrangement links TRBV19 to TRBJ1-2, with D perhaps TRBD1 (6 bases). Germline CDR1 reads LNHDA; CDR2 reads SQIVND (reference sequence). The CDR3 runs to 11 residues. V was cut by 8 bases and J by 4 bases, with 8 bases left in between. The CDR3 DNA follows: TGTGCCAGTCAGGGGACCTATGGCTACACCTTC. Its protein product is CASQGTYGYTF.

In this sample, this clone turned up a few times. The chain employs TRBV6-6 and TRBJ2-5; D gene uncertain. This CDR3 has 15 residues. The V gene's germline CDR1 is MNHNY and CDR2 SVGAGI (reference sequence). V was shortened by 4 bases and J by 1 base, with 13 bases between the two germline ends. The CDR3 DNA reads as TGTGCCAGCAGTTCCTCCTTGGGGATCCAAGAGACCCAGTACTTC. Encoded protein: CASSSSLGIQETQYF.

The count of this clone is one. This chain links TRBV12-3 or TRBV12-4 with TRBJ1-1, with D hard to call. CDR3 length: 13 residues. Between the trimmed V and J ends, which lost 6 bases and 0 bases, there was a span of 8 bases. The CDR3 loop is CASRLRVNTEAFF. The DNA of the CDR3 is TGTGCCAGCAGGCTACGAGTGAACACTGAAGCTTTCTTT.

V usage is TRBV4-3 and J usage is TRBJ2-7; TRBD1 is a possible D gene (6 bases). CDR1 and CDR2 from the germline V gene are LGHNA and YSLEER. The CDR3 spans 14 residues. V was shortened by 1 base and J by 2 bases, with 9 bases between the two germline ends. CDR3 sequence (DNA): TGCGCCAGCAGCCAAGGGACAGCAACCTACGAGCAGTACTTC. It encodes CASSQGTATYEQYF.

The rearrangement uses TRBV24-1 and TRBJ2-1, with 7 nucleotides matching TRBD2. CDR3 size: 13 residues. Trimming cost V 1 base and J 7 bases; bases outside gene matches: 0. Per the germline V gene, CDR1 is KGHDR and CDR2 is SFDVKD. CDR3 sequence: CATSDFGGNEQFF. CDR3 DNA sequence: TGTGCCACCAGTGATTTCGGGGGGAATGAGCAGTTCTTC.

This chain connects TRBV25-1 to TRBJ1-1; D may be TRBD1 (6 bases). The V gene lost 7 bases and the J gene lost 0 bases, with 12 bases spanning the gap. The CDR3 loop spans 14 amino acids. From germline, CDR1 is MGHDK and CDR2 SYGVNS. CDR3 loop: CASTQGTLNTEAFF. The CDR3 DNA is TGTGCCAGCACCCAGGGGACACTGAACACTGAAGCTTTCTTT.

The chain couples TRBV3-1 (or the pseudogene TRBV3-2) to TRBJ1-3, with 7 bases lining up with TRBD1. The germline CDR1 and CDR2 sequences are LGHDT and YNNKEL (reference sequence). The CDR3 consists of 15 residues. The J segment lost 2 bases and the V segment lost 4 bases, leaving 5 bases of the junction unmatched. CDR3 loop: CASSPGGTAGNTIYF. The CDR3, as DNA: TGTGCCAGCAGCCCCGGAGGGACAGCTGGAAACACCATATATTTT.